The 4 T cell receptor beta chains below were found in one sample sequenced in a study of blood T cell repertoires in COVID-19. The table came from immunoSEQ multiplex PCR; TCRdb's copy has only in-frame clones and leaves some out. The profile shows under 250,000 clones, 75% to 90% of them singletons. Sequenced material: peripheral blood. Receptors originate from a man aged 40-49 years with acute or convalescent COVID-19.

The chain links TRBV7-9 to TRBJ2-7; D perhaps matches TRBD1 (5 bases). The V gene's germline CDR1 is SEHNR and CDR2 FQNEAQ (reference sequence). The CDR3 spans 15 residues. Trimming took 4 bases from V and 7 from J, leaving 20 bases between them. The CDR3 DNA sequence: TGTGCCAGCAGCTCAGAACCGACAGATTACGGGGAGCAGTACTTC. It specifies CASSSEPTDYGEQYF.

The rearrangement joins TRBV5-1 to TRBJ2-2; 9 bases align to TRBD2. After removal of 4 bases from V and 6 bases from J, the junction contained 7 bases not matched to a gene. This CDR3 has 15 amino acids. Germline V gene sequence: CDR1 SGHRS, CDR2 YFSETQ. The CDR3 nucleotides are TGCGCCAGCAGCCCAGGGGGACTAGCTCCCGGGGAGCTGTTTTTT. Amino acid sequence: CASSPGGLAPGELFF.

The chain recombines TRBV7-2 with TRBJ2-7; no clear D gene. This CDR3 has 14 amino acids. The V and J ends lost 1 base and 5 bases respectively, with 12 bases between them. Germline CDR1 reads SGHTA; CDR2 reads FQGNSA. In DNA, the CDR3 is TGTGCCAGCAGCTTAGTTCGCGGCCCAGACGAGCAGTACTTC. It translates to CASSLVRGPDEQYF.

This clone was detected a few times. The chain recombines TRBV21-1 with TRBJ1-4; the tabulated D call, TRBD1, remains unverified against the DNA. TRBV21-1 is a pseudogene. The CDR3 spans 17 residues. Here the CDR3 reads CASSKDGLGHANEKLFF. The CDR3 region has the DNA TGTGCCAGCAGCAAAGACGGGTTGGGACATGCTAATGAAAAACTGTTTTTT.